This TCR beta chain is from a study of Graves' ophthalmopathy and Graves' hyperthyroidism (dated by TCRdb to 2016 to 2018). As for the study more broadly: Peripheral blood was collected at initial diagnosis, before any treatment. In several hyperthyroidism patients, the T-cell repertoire of thyroid tissue was compared with the T-cell repertoire of blood. After sampling, hyperthyroidism patients received methimazole starting at 30 mg daily, and ophthalmopathy patients received high-dose intravenous methylprednisolone. The roughly 91 discovery patients were randomly split 7:3 into training and test sets. For independent validation, a separate cohort was made up of 18 hyperthyroidism patients plus 17 patients who later progressed from hyperthyroidism to ophthalmopathy. In total, 135 blood samples were TCR-sequenced: 43 ophthalmopathy, under 85 hyperthyroidism and about 17 hyperthyroidism-to-ophthalmopathy patients. The study used TCR beta repertoire signatures to distinguish Graves' ophthalmopathy from Graves' hyperthyroidism and to predict progression to ophthalmopathy. To explore V-J signatures distinguishing ophthalmopathy from hyperthyroidism, a discovery set of roughly 100 patients (roughly 45 ophthalmopathy, 57 stable hyperthyroidism) was enrolled. The investigation overall reported the following: In validation, the model predicted ophthalmopathy progression with roughly 68% sensitivity and roughly 72% specificity; some 13 predicted patients were CT-confirmed with GO in a median of approximately six months. Sample size was not predetermined statistically, and investigators were not blinded to group allocation. Most expanded thyroid clonotypes with a frequency above 0.001 also appeared in blood, which suggests that blood repertoires may reflect the immune response in the thyroid. The 13-signature model separated ophthalmopathy from stable hyperthyroidism with about 86% sensitivity and just under 84% specificity in cross-validation, and 80%/75% in the test set.

Stable hyperthyroidism was defined as no progression to ophthalmopathy within 18 months of follow-up. Hyperthyroidism patients were newly diagnosed, were aged 18 to 65 years, and had a disease duration under 2 months. Patients with other autoimmune diseases, uncontrolled infections, pregnancy or lactation were excluded from the study. Diagnosis was based on clinical symptoms, serum thyroxine, TRAb, thyroid ultrasound and orbital computed tomography. Using Ficoll-Paque density gradient centrifugation, PBMCs were isolated from 10 ml of fresh peripheral blood. Total RNA was extracted with Trizol reagent and quality-checked on an Agilent 2100 Bioanalyzer. As concerns this clonotype: No antigen is known for it. Base-call qualities are not available, and no considerably larger clone is one nucleotide away.

TCR beta CDR3 regions were amplified from RNA transcripts for repertoire sequencing. The first round of RT-PCR was done with HTBI primers and the Qiagen OneStep RT-PCR kit, and was followed by a second round of multiplex PCR, then size selection and purification. Libraries were sequenced on an Illumina HiSeq2000 using paired-end 100 bp reads. The published analysis was carried out like this. SOAPnuke was used to process the reads, throwing out any read that had adapters, had uncalled bases, had a mean Phred below 15, or lacked an exact constant-primer or identifier match. High-quality paired reads were merged with COPE v1.2.5. Each unique nucleotide sequence was defined as a clonotype, and clonotypes were aligned to IMGT TRB V, D and J references with MiTCR v1.1. Only V-J combinations with frequency above 0.0001 were analysed, covering 99% to 99.2% of repertoires. For each V-J combination, a TCR clonal expansion and chaos score was defined as the ratio of F50 clonal expansion to chaos observed in the TCRdist matrix. Welch's t-statistics and random forest were used to reduce the features to roughly 14 V-J combinations, which were then used as input to a naive Bayes classifier. The similarity between thyroid and blood repertoires was quantified using the Morisita-Horn index. TCRdb reprocessed the public reads (quality trimming at Q25 with fastp, clone calling with MiXCR) and kept in-frame beta chains. Rows are combined by CDR3 protein, so each entry shows the most common genes and DNA. V and J calls and clone size were set by TCRdb, not the authors. In all, the sample holds 500,000 to 700,000 distinct CDR3 sequences, and approximately 21% of those were seen once. The ten top clones hold approximately 6.5% of the sample.

The CDR3 spans 16 residues, from the cysteine through the phenylalanine. The only DNA kept is the CDR3, 48 bases in frame from the first base. The junction carries 17 bases between V and J, which are trimmed by 3 bases and 5 bases respectively. Via the germline V gene (reference sequence), CDR1 is PRHDT and CDR2 FYEKMQ. Material: peripheral blood. This receptor was identified in a woman between 18 and 29 years old with stable Graves' hyperthyroidism. Some clones in this sample may be carry-over from other donors' samples. Donor details come from another sample of the same person, matched by shared clones. The V gene is TRBV13 and the J gene is TRBJ2-4; the D gene is unclear. In nucleotide form, the sequence is TGTGCCAGCAGCTTCTCCGAAGTAGGAGTCGAAAACATTCAGTACTTC. Its product reads: CASSFSEVGVENIQYF.